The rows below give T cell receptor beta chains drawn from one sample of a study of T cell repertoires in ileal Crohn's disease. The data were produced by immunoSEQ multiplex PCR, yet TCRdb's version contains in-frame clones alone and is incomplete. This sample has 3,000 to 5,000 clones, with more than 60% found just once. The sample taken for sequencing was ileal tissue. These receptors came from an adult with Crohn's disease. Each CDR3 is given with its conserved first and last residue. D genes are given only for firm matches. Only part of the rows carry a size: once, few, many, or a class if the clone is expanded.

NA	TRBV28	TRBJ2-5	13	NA	CASSLGRKETQYF	TGTGCCAGCAGTTTGGGCAGAAAAGAGACCCAGTACTTC
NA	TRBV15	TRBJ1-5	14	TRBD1	CATSPGGAGQPQHF	TGTGCCACCAGCCCAGGGGGCGCGGGTCAGCCCCAGCATTTT
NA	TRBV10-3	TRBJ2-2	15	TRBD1	CAISGDRVYTGELFF	TGTGCCATCAGCGGGGACAGGGTTTACACCGGGGAGCTGTTTTTT
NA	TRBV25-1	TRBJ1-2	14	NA	CASSEPGTSYGYTF	TGTGCCAGCAGTGAGCCCGGGACAAGCTATGGCTACACCTTC
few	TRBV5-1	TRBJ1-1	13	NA	CASSIGGLAEAFF	TGCGCCAGCAGCATAGGGGGTCTGGCTGAAGCTTTCTTT
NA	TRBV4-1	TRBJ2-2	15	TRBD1	CASKDQGASTGELFF	TGCGCCAGCAAGGACCAGGGGGCAAGCACCGGGGAGCTGTTTTTT
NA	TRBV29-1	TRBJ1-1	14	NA	CSAWGGRMNTEAFF	TGCAGCGCCTGGGGGGGTCGGATGAACACTGAAGCTTTCTTT
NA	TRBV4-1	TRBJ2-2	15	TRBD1	CASSLQGVTTGELFF	TGCGCCAGCAGCTTACAGGGGGTGACGACCGGGGAGCTGTTTTTT
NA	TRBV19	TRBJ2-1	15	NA	CASSRYAGQYNEQFF	TGTGCCAGTAGTAGGTACGCGGGACAGTACAATGAGCAGTTCTTC
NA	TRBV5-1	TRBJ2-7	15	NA	CASSSLGAQTNEQYF	TGCGCCAGCAGCTCTCTGGGAGCGCAAACTAACGAGCAGTACTTC
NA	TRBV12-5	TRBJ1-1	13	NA	CASGLRAYTEAFF	TGTGCTAGTGGTTTAAGAGCGTACACTGAAGCTTTCTTT
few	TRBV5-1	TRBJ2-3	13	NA	CASSPTGSDTQYF	TGCGCCAGCAGCCCAACAGGGTCAGATACGCAGTATTTT
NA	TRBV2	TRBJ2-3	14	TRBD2	CASSGSGGTDTQYF	TGTGCCAGCAGTGGTAGCGGGGGGACGGATACGCAGTATTTT
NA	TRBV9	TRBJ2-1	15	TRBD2	CASSPWTSGANEQFF	TGTGCCAGCAGCCCCTGGACTAGCGGTGCCAATGAGCAGTTCTTC
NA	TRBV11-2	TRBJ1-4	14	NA	CASSLRSTNEKLFF	TGTGCCAGCAGCTTGCGGTCAACTAATGAAAAACTGTTTTTT
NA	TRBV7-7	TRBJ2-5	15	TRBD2	CASSPGAGGQETQYF	TGTGCCAGCAGCCCGGGAGCGGGAGGCCAAGAGACCCAGTACTTC
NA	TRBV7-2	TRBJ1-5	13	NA	CASSVRGNQPQHF	TGTGCCAGCAGCGTCAGGGGCAATCAGCCCCAGCATTTT
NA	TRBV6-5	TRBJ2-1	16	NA	CASSYSWGTGYNEQFF	TGTGCCAGCAGTTACTCTTGGGGGACTGGATACAATGAGCAGTTCTTC
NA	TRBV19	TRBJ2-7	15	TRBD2	CASSLSGREWVEQYF	TGTGCCAGTAGTCTCAGCGGGCGGGAGTGGGTCGAGCAGTACTTC
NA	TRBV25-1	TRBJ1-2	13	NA	CASSDVGRRGYTF	TGTGCCAGCAGTGACGTCGGCCGGAGGGGCTACACCTTC
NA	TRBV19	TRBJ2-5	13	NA	CASSKNRAETQYF	TGTGCCAGTAGTAAAAACAGGGCAGAGACCCAGTACTTC
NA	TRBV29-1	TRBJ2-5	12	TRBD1	CSAGQGGETQYF	TGCAGCGCCGGACAGGGGGGAGAGACCCAGTACTTC
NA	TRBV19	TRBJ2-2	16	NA	CASSIFGRTNTGELFF	TGTGCCAGTAGTATTTTTGGCAGGACGAACACCGGGGAGCTGTTTTTT
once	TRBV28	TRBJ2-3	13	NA	CASSSGSTDTQYF	TGTGCCAGCAGTAGCGGGAGCACAGATACGCAGTATTTT
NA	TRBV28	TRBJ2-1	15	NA	CASSFNSGVYNEQFF	TGTGCCAGCAGTTTTAATAGCGGAGTCTACAATGAGCAGTTCTTC
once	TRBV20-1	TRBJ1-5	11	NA	CSARDYGLRHF	TGCAGTGCTAGGGACTATGGTCTACGGCATTTT